Shown below are 12 T cell receptor beta chains from a single sample sequenced in a study of blood T cell repertoires in COVID-19. The protocol was immunoSEQ multiplex PCR, while the TCRdb copy is restricted to in-frame clones and leaves out a portion. Here the sample spans 450,000 or so clones, around 90% being singletons. Material: peripheral blood. The receptors originated from a man between 18 and 29 years old with COVID-19, enrolled during active disease.

The V call is TRBV11-2, the J call TRBJ1-1; 11 bases line up with TRBD1. The germline CDR1 and CDR2 sequences are SGHAT and FQNNGV. The CDR3 is 16 residues long. V lost 4 bases and J lost 3; bases outside the gene matches: 7. Here the CDR3 DNA reads TGTGCCAGCAGCTCAAGGACAGGGGGCATGGACACTGAAGCTTTCTTT. Protein: CASSSRTGGMDTEAFF. The variable domain in full, completed from reference TRBV11-2 and TRBJ1-1, reads EAGVAQSPRYKIIEKRQSVAFWCNPISGHATLYWYQQILGQGPKLLIQFQNNGVVDDSQLPKDRFSAERLKGVDSTLKIQPAKLEDSAVYLCASSSRTGGMDTEAFFGQGTRLTVV.

This chain joins TRBV14 and TRBJ2-4, with 7 bases that match TRBD1. This CDR3 is built from 15 residues. Trimming cost V 3 bases and J 8 bases; bases outside gene matches: 10. Germline V gene sequence: CDR1 SGHDN, CDR2 FVKESK. CDR3 nucleotide sequence: TGTGCCAGCAGCCACTATCAAGGGGGCAGGGACATTCAGTACTTC. Its translation is CASSHYQGGRDIQYF.

This clone was detected only once. This sequence joins TRBV2 and TRBJ2-6; D remains unclear. The CDR3 spans 13 residues. Germline CDR1 and CDR2: SNHLY and FYNNEI. V lost 3 bases to trimming and J lost 2 bases, with 2 bases between them. The DNA of the CDR3 is TGTGCCAGCAGTGACACTGGGGCCAACGTCCTGACTTTC. Encoded protein: CASSDTGANVLTF.

The CDR3 nucleotides are TGTGCCAGCAGCTTAAACGGACTAGCGGACCCCTACGAGCAGTACTTC. Its translation is CASSLNGLADPYEQYF. The chain has TRBV7-3 and TRBJ2-7; 10 nucleotides match TRBD2. This CDR3 is 16 amino acids long. The V segment lost 1 base and the J segment 2 bases; nucleotides outside the gene matches: 5. CDR1 is SGHTA and CDR2 is FQGTGA in the germline V gene.

This clone was detected only a few times. The chain couples TRBV7-9 to TRBJ2-7, with 7 bases that match TRBD1. Germline V CDR1 and CDR2: SEHNR, FQNEAQ (reference sequence). The CDR3 is 16 amino acids. J was trimmed by 2 bases and V by 4 bases; bases with no gene match: 11. The CDR3 bases are TGTGCCAGCAGCTCCTCCGGGACAGTAAAGACCTACGAGCAGTACTTC. The encoded protein is CASSSSGTVKTYEQYF.

In the case of this clone: Other DNA sequences from this sample encode an identical CDR3 as well. The CDR3: CASSQAGGPSYEQYF. The CDR3 region has the DNA TGTGCCAGCAGCCAAGCGGGGGGTCCCTCCTACGAGCAGTACTTC. The J gene is TRBJ2-7, the V gene TRBV3-1 (or the pseudogene TRBV3-2); 7 bases agree with TRBD2. The CDR3 has 15 residues. Germline CDR1 and CDR2: LGHDT and YNNKEL (reference sequence). V trimming: 1 base; J trimming: 0 bases; junction bases outside the gene matches: 3.

V is TRBV14 and J is TRBJ1-2; 10 bases are shared with TRBD1. Germline loops: CDR1 SGHDN, CDR2 FVKESK. CDR3 length equals 14 residues. Unmatched junction bases numbered 1, after V lost 4 bases and J lost 2 bases. For the CDR3, the DNA is TGTGCCAGCAGCCGGGGACAGGGGAACTATGGCTACACCTTC. Its protein product is CASSRGQGNYGYTF.

The V and J genes are TRBV7-8 and TRBJ2-5; D may be TRBD1 (7 bases). The V gene lost 5 bases and the J gene lost 5 bases, with 15 bases spanning the gap. Germline CDR1 is SGHVS and CDR2 is FQNEAQ. This CDR3 contains 14 residues. CDR3 nucleotide sequence: TGTGCCAGCAGCCCGACAGGGACTCCCGAGACCCAGTACTTC. Its protein product is CASSPTGTPETQYF.

V usage is TRBV12-3 or TRBV12-4 and J usage is TRBJ2-1; 9 bases align to TRBD1. V lost 2 bases and J lost 16; bases outside the gene matches: 9. The CDR3 length is 13 residues. The CDR3 DNA sequence: TGTGCCAGCAGTTTAAGGTCGGGACAGGGCACTTTCTTC. It encodes CASSLRSGQGTFF.

A word on this clone: The identical CDR3 is also encoded by other nucleotide sequences in the sample. The chain combines TRBV3-1 (or the pseudogene TRBV3-2) with TRBJ2-5; D ambiguous. The germline CDR1 and CDR2 sequences are LGHDT and YNNKEL (reference sequence). The CDR3 runs to 11 residues. Between the trimmed V and J ends, which lost 4 bases and 5 bases, there was a span of 5 bases. This chain's CDR3 is CASSRSETQYF. CDR3 nucleotides: TGTGCCAGCAGCCGTAGCGAGACCCAGTACTTC.

This clone was seen once. V gene TRBV30 combines with J gene TRBJ1-3; possibly TRBD1 for D (6 bases). Germline V gene lookup returns CDR1 GTSNPN and CDR2 SVGIG (reference sequence). V lost 5 bases and J lost 0, with 11 bases in between. The CDR3 sequence is 14 residues long. The CDR3 sequence is CAWEGGFSGNTIYF. In DNA, the CDR3 is TGTGCCTGGGAGGGGGGGTTCTCTGGAAACACCATATATTTT. The complete variable domain, with remaining parts taken from reference TRBV30 and TRBJ1-3, reads SQTIHQWPATLVQPVGSPLSLECTVEGTSNPNLYWYRQAAGRGLQLLFYSVGIGQISSEVPQNLSASRPQDRQFILSSKKLLLSDSGFYLCAWEGGFSGNTIYFGEGSWLTVV.

This chain connects TRBV28 to TRBJ2-3; 7 nucleotides agree with TRBD2. The junction had 7 bases not matched to a gene; V was cut back by 3 bases and J by 1 base. This CDR3 has 16 amino acids. Germline CDR1 and CDR2: MDHEN and SYDVKM. CDR3 amino acids: CASSFSLSGGTDTQYF. In DNA form, the CDR3 reads TGTGCCAGCAGTTTCTCTCTAAGCGGGGGCACAGATACGCAGTATTTT.